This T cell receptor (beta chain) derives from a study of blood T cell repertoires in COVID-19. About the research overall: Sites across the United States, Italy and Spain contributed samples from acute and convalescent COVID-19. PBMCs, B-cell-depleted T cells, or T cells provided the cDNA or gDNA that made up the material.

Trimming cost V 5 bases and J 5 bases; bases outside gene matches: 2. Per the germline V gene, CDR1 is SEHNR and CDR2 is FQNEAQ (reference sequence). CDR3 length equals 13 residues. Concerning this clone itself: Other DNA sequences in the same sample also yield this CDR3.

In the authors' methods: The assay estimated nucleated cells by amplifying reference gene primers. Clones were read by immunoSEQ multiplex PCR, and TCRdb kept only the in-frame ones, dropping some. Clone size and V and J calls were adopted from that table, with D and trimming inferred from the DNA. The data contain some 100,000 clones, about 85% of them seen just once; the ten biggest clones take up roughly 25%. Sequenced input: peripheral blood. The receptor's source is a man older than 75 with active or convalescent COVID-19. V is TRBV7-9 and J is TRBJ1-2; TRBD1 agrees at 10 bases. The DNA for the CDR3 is TGTGCCAGCAGCCGGACAGGGGGATATGGCTACACCTTC. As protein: CASSRTGGYGYTF. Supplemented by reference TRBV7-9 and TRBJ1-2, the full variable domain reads DTGVSQNPRHKITKRGQNVTFRCDPISEHNRLYWYRQTLGQGPEFLTYFQNEAQLEKSRLLSDRFSAERPKGSFSTLEIQRTEQGDSAMYLCASSRTGGYGYTFGSGTRLTVV.